Reported below is one T cell receptor beta chain. The antigen is unknown. This sample is drawn from a study of shared clonotypes between healthy human individuals. Study observations and caveats: In the sorted subsets, rarefaction showed sequencing was incomplete despite large depth.

Per germline, CDR1 LNHDA and CDR2 SQIVND (reference sequence). CDR3 length: 13 residues. The V gene lost 7 bases and the J gene lost 5 bases, with 14 bases spanning the gap. Deep was the level at which the assay was run. Original methodology: Junction-only sequences produced by ImmunoSEQ had no quality scores, so filtering differed. Some clones are missing from TCRdb's copy, which holds only in-frame ones; the method was immunoSEQ multiplex PCR. That table gives V, J and clone size, and the DNA gave D and trimming. The sample lists millions of clones, over 85% occurring once. This sequence joins TRBV19 and TRBJ1-2; D uncertain. This clonotype was sampled from a man aged 18 to 35 in good health. Sequenced sample: naive CD4+ T cells sorted from blood. The subset: CD45RA+ positively selected. The CDR3 sequence is CASTYRETYGYTF. The CDR3 DNA reads as TGTGCCAGTACCTACAGAGAGACATATGGCTACACCTTC.